The 26 T cell receptor beta chains in this list originate from one sample, sequenced in a study of blood T cell repertoires in COVID-19. The table came from immunoSEQ multiplex PCR; TCRdb's copy has only in-frame clones and leaves some out. The data contain about 250,000 clones, approximately 79% of them singletons. The source material was peripheral blood. The receptors were gathered from a woman between 40 and 55 years old with active or convalescent COVID-19.

This clone was observed a handful of times. The rearrangement uses TRBV5-4 and TRBJ1-4, with D perhaps matching TRBD1 (6 bases). Germline V gene lookup returns CDR1 SGHNT and CDR2 YYREEE (reference sequence). V was cut by 4 bases and J by 4 bases, with 14 bases left in between. The CDR3 runs 15 residues. CDR3 bases: TGTGCCAGCAGCCTTCGAGGACAGATTAATGAAAAACTGTTTTTT. It specifies CASSLRGQINEKLFF.

The V call is TRBV3-1 (or the pseudogene TRBV3-2), the J call TRBJ1-6, with D unresolved. The germline V and J ends were trimmed by 1 base and 4 bases, with 11 bases remaining between them. Per the germline V gene, CDR1 is LGHDT and CDR2 is YNNKEL (reference sequence). This CDR3 has 16 amino acids. CDR3 sequence (DNA): TGTGCCAGCAGCCAAGTTTCGCAGATTTATAATTCACCCCTCCACTTT. Amino acid sequence: CASSQVSQIYNSPLHF.

The V gene is TRBV29-1, the J gene TRBJ2-3, with D hard to call. Germline lookup yields CDR1 SQVTM and CDR2 ANQGSEA. Trimming removed 7 bases at V and 0 bases at J, with 8 bases between. This CDR3 spans 12 amino acids. CDR3 protein: CSAQTSTDTQYF. Written as DNA, the CDR3 is TGCAGCGCCCAGACAAGCACAGATACGCAGTATTTT.

CDR3 bases: TGTGCCAGCAGTTTACAGGGAGGATCCTACGAGCAGTACTTC. Its translation: CASSLQGGSYEQYF. The rearrangement links TRBV27 to TRBJ2-7; TRBD2 might be the D (6 bases). The CDR3 length is 14 residues. Germline V gene sequence: CDR1 MNHEY, CDR2 SMNVEV (reference sequence). Trimming left V 2 bases short and J 1 base short, with 9 bases between.

V and J are TRBV28 and TRBJ2-2; 10 bases align to TRBD1. The CDR3 is 16 residues long. Trimming at V came to 4 bases and at J to 5 bases, leaving 7 bases not matched to a gene. The germline V gene has CDR1 MDHEN and CDR2 SYDVKM. CDR3 region: CASSSPSGQGTGELFF. The CDR3 DNA reads as TGTGCCAGCAGTTCTCCCTCGGGACAGGGGACCGGGGAGCTGTTTTTT.

This clone was seen only once. V and J are TRBV13 and TRBJ1-2; no firm D call. This CDR3 region has 13 residues. V gave up 5 bases and J gave up 8 bases, with 15 bases separating them. From germline, CDR1 is PRHDT and CDR2 FYEKMQ (reference sequence). CDR3 protein: CASSVGLGEGYTF. The CDR3, as DNA: TGTGCCAGCAGCGTTGGACTTGGGGAAGGCTACACCTTC.

The chain has TRBV10-3 and TRBJ2-5; a possible D gene is TRBD1 (6 bases). The CDR3 has 13 amino acids. The ends were cut back, 10 bases at V and 5 bases at J, with 17 bases in the middle. Looked up from germline, CDR1 is ENHRY and CDR2 is SYGVKD. As DNA, the CDR3 is TGTGCCACGGCGACAGGTGAAGGTGAGACCCAGTACTTC. It translates to CATATGEGETQYF.

This clone has more than one count but fewer than ten. The chain has TRBV5-1 and TRBJ1-3; tentatively, D is TRBD1 (5 bases). The CDR3 loop spans 16 amino acids. Trimming took 3 bases from V and 1 from J, leaving 14 bases between them. In germline, CDR1 is SGHRS, CDR2 YFSETQ. This chain's CDR3 is CASSSGIDPSGNTIYF. The CDR3, as DNA: TGCGCCAGCAGCTCAGGGATTGACCCATCTGGAAACACCATATATTTT.

The CDR3 protein is CSVRRTAGTGEPDDEKLFF. In nucleotides, the CDR3 is TGCTCGGTAAGACGTACAGCAGGGACAGGGGAGCCCGATGATGAAAAACTGTTTTTT. The V gene is TRBV23-1, the J gene TRBJ1-4; the match to TRBD1 covers 10 bases. TRBV23-1 is given ORF status, its function remaining uncertain. The CDR3 runs to 19 residues.

The rearrangement joins TRBV7-6 to TRBJ2-6; D remains ambiguous. Germline lookup yields CDR1 SGHVS and CDR2 FNYEAQ. The CDR3 is 18 amino acids. V gave up 5 bases and J gave up 0 bases, with 17 bases separating them. CDR3 coding DNA: TGTGCCAGCAGCCCCGACTTTCCGCAGATCTCTGGGGCCAACGTCCTGACTTTC. Protein: CASSPDFPQISGANVLTF.

The rearrangement links TRBV3-1 (or the pseudogene TRBV3-2) to TRBJ2-1; TRBD2 matches at 9 bases. Germline V gene sequence: CDR1 LGHDT, CDR2 YNNKEL (reference sequence). With 4 bases clipped from V and 8 bases from J, the junction kept 12 bases outside the gene matches. The length of the CDR3 is 16 residues. As DNA, the CDR3 is TGTGCCAGCAGCCTCCAAGTGAGCGGGGGGTCCGATGAGCAGTTCTTC. Its protein is CASSLQVSGGSDEQFF.

The rearrangement joins TRBV5-6 to TRBJ2-3; possible D gene TRBD2, 5 bases. Germline CDR1 and CDR2: SGHDT and YYEEEE. CDR3 length: 18 residues. V lost 4 bases and J 0 bases, leaving 21 bases between the germline ends. The CDR3, as DNA: TGTGCCAGCAGCCGGGATTTGGCGCCACTAAGCAGCACAGATACGCAGTATTTT. It translates to CASSRDLAPLSSTDTQYF.

There are a few counts of this clone. This chain connects TRBV18 to TRBJ2-7; unclear D gene. This CDR3 has 14 amino acids. V was trimmed by 0 bases and J by 2 bases, leaving 8 bases between them. Germline CDR1 is KGHSH and CDR2 is LQKENI. CDR3: CASSPPLQAYEQYF. DNA of the CDR3: TGTGCCAGCTCACCACCCCTGCAGGCCTACGAGCAGTACTTC.

This clone was detected a few times. The V and J genes are TRBV5-1 and TRBJ1-4, with D maybe TRBD1 (6 bases). Germline V gives CDR1 SGHRS, CDR2 YFSETQ. V was trimmed by 4 bases and J by 4 bases, leaving 14 bases between them. There are 15 residues in the CDR3. CDR3 protein: CASSPGGAFNEKLFF. Here the CDR3 DNA reads TGCGCCAGCAGCCCCGGGGGGGCCTTTAATGAAAAACTGTTTTTT.

For the CDR3, the DNA is TGCGCCAGCAGCTTGGTCGGCAGGTTGGGCGAAAAACTGTTTTTT. Residues: CASSLVGRLGEKLFF. The chain carries TRBV5-1 and TRBJ1-4; D not certain. The CDR3 runs 15 residues. Germline assignment: CDR1 SGHRS and CDR2 YFSETQ. Between the trimmed V and J ends, which lost 0 bases and 8 bases, there was a span of 14 bases.

V gene TRBV11-3 combines with J gene TRBJ2-1; 10 bases are shared with TRBD1. This CDR3 comprises 15 residues. V dropped 1 base and J dropped 9; count of bases not matched to a gene: 6. Per the germline V gene, CDR1 is SGHNT and CDR2 is YENEEA. The CDR3, as DNA: TGTGCCAGCAGCTTAGGCAGGGGACAGGGGAGTGAGCAGTTCTTC. This codes for CASSLGRGQGSEQFF.

The chain combines TRBV6-6 with TRBJ1-6; 8 bases are shared with TRBD1. Germline assignment: CDR1 MNHNY and CDR2 SVGAGI (reference sequence). V was clipped by 2 bases and J by 8 bases; unmatched bases: 8. This CDR3 has 16 residues. DNA of the CDR3: TGTGCCAGCAGTTACCGGACAGGGCGGTTAGATTCACCCCTCCACTTT. Translated: CASSYRTGRLDSPLHF.

This clone was observed a single time. Other DNA sequences in the same sample also yield this CDR3. CDR3 in amino acids: CASSLGPGGTEAFF. CDR3 bases: TGTGCCAGCAGCCTGGGACCGGGGGGCACTGAAGCTTTCTTT. This chain connects TRBV3-1 (or the pseudogene TRBV3-2) to TRBJ1-1; tentatively, D is TRBD1 (5 bases). Germline CDR1 is LGHDT and CDR2 is YNNKEL (reference sequence). Trimming took 4 bases from V and 4 from J, leaving 13 bases between them. The CDR3 contains 14 residues.

This clone appeared once. The chain recombines TRBV5-1 with TRBJ1-1, with TRBD1 as a possible D gene (5 bases). Deletions cut 4 bases from V and 0 bases from J, with 13 bases between. The CDR3 is 15 amino acids. The V gene's germline CDR1 is SGHRS and CDR2 YFSETQ. For the CDR3, the DNA is TGCGCCAGCAGCCCGGGGGAGAGAATGAACACTGAAGCTTTCTTT. It specifies CASSPGERMNTEAFF.

The chain carries TRBV28 and TRBJ1-5; maybe TRBD1 (6 bases). This CDR3 is built from 14 residues. CDR1 and CDR2 from the germline V gene are MDHEN and SYDVKM. V was trimmed by 5 bases and J by 6 bases, leaving 14 bases between them. CDR3 amino acids: CASSTSGAAQPQHF. The DNA of the CDR3 is TGTGCCAGCAGTACCTCAGGGGCAGCTCAGCCCCAGCATTTT.

The J gene is TRBJ1-5, the V gene TRBV6-6, with D possibly being TRBD1 (6 bases). Germline V gene sequence: CDR1 MNHNY, CDR2 SVGAGI (reference sequence). The CDR3 has 14 amino acids. Deletions cut 8 bases from V and 1 base from J, with 12 bases between. This CDR3 reads CASVSGASNQPQHF. The CDR3 DNA follows: TGTGCCAGCGTTTCAGGGGCGAGCAATCAGCCCCAGCATTTT.

This clone has just a few counts. The DNA is omitted, as the CDR3 cannot be located on it reliably, and the CDR3 follows TCRdb's listing. This chain connects TRBV21-1 to TRBJ1-1. TRBV21-1 constitutes a pseudogene. The CDR3 numbers 14 amino acids, ends counted. The CDR3 sequence is CASSIVGRGTEAFF.

The chain links TRBV6-5 to TRBJ2-2; TRBD2 matches at 7 bases. Trimming removed 6 bases from V and 7 bases from J; junction bases left unmatched: 8. From germline, CDR1 is MNHEY and CDR2 SVGAGI. The CDR3 is made up of 14 amino acids. Here the CDR3 reads CASSRPRGGGELFF. CDR3 DNA: TGTGCCAGCAGCCGCCCGCGCGGGGGCGGGGAGCTGTTTTTT.

V and J are TRBV30 and TRBJ1-2; perhaps TRBD1 as D (6 bases). Between the trimmed V and J ends, which lost 1 base and 4 bases, there was a span of 16 bases. Germline V CDR1 and CDR2: GTSNPN, SVGIG (reference sequence). This CDR3 comprises 15 residues. CDR3 sequence: CAWSDGGQRIYGYTF. The CDR3 region has the DNA TGTGCCTGGAGTGACGGAGGACAGCGAATCTATGGCTACACCTTC.

The V call is TRBV12-3 or TRBV12-4, the J call TRBJ1-1, with D possibly being TRBD1 (6 bases). With 5 bases removed from V and 6 bases from J, the gap between germline ends came to 10 bases. The CDR3 extends over 12 amino acids. As DNA, the CDR3 is TGTGCCAGCAGTCAGGGGAGGGCTGAAGCTTTCTTT. Protein sequence: CASSQGRAEAFF.

This rearrangement joins TRBV10-3 to TRBJ1-5; 8 nucleotides line up with TRBD1. V was pared by 6 bases and J by 7 bases, with 8 bases of the junction left unmatched. CDR1 is ENHRY and CDR2 is SYGVKD in the germline V gene. The CDR3 is 14 residues long. In DNA form, the CDR3 reads TGTGCCATCAGCCCGGACAGGGACAGACAGCCCCAGCATTTT. Amino acids: CAISPDRDRQPQHF.